This TCR beta chain was sequenced for a study of T-cell memory formation after mild COVID-19. On the study more broadly: The two donors had largely donor-specific TCR clusters. Study findings and constraints: Shrinking CD4+ clones were chiefly CM and EM; CD8+ ones were chiefly EMRA. Cross-reactive memory appears to have joined, as suggested by some responding clones showing up in pre-infection memory.

V lost 4 bases to trimming and J lost 5 bases, with 21 bases between them. This CDR3 is 17 amino acids long. The germline gives CDR1 MGHDK, CDR2 SYGVNS. Concerning this clonotype: Its target is not known.

Amplification by 5'RACE using constant-segment primers produced TCR alpha and TCR beta cDNA libraries that carried sample barcodes and UMIs. TCRdb recomputed calls from the 5' RACE reads with MiXCR, one row per CDR3 protein. Here the sample spans about 180,000 distinct CDR3 sequences, approximately 16% being singletons. The receptor's source is an adult woman who had mild COVID-19 (a few samples of this study predate the infection). Cell type and time point are not known. This chain joins TRBV25-1 and TRBJ2-1, with D perhaps TRBD1 (8 bases). The sequencing input was PBMCs or a T cell subset sorted from them (not recorded which). For the CDR3, the DNA is TGTGCCAGCAGTGGATATGGAAACAGGGGGAGGGACAATGAGCAGTTCTTC. Translated, it gives CASSGYGNRGRDNEQFF.